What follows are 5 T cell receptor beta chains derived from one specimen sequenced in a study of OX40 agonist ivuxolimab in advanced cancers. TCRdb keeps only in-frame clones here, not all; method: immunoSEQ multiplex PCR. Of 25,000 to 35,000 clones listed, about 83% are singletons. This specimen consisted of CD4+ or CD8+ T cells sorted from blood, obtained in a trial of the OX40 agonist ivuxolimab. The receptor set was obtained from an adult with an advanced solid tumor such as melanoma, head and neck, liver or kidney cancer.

CDR3 in DNA: TGTGCCAGCAGTGAGGGGAATGAGCAGTTCTTC. Translating gives CASSEGNEQFF. The chain combines TRBV6-1 with TRBJ2-1; unclear D gene. Between the trimmed V and J ends, which lost 3 bases and 7 bases, there was a span of 4 bases. The germline gives CDR1 MNHNS, CDR2 SASEGT. The CDR3 covers 11 residues.

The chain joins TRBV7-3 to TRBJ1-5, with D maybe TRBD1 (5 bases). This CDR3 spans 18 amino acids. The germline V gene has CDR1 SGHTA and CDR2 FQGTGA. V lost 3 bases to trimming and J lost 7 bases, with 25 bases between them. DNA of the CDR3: TGTGCCAGCAGCTTGATCAACCCGCGACATTACCGGGGGCAGCCCCAGCATTTT. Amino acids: CASSLINPRHYRGQPQHF.

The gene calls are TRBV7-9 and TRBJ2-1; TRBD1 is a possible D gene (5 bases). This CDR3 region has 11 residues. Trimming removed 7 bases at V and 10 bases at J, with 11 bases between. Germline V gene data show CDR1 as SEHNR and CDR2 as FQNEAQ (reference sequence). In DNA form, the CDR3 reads TGTGCCAGCAACATAGGGGTGGAGCAGTTCTTC. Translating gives CASNIGVEQFF.

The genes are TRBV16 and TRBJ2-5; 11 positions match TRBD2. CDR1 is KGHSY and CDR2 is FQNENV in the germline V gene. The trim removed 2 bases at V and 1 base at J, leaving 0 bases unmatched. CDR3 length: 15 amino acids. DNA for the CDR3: TGTGCCAGCAGCCAAACTAGCGGGAGCCAAGAGACCCAGTACTTC. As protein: CASSQTSGSQETQYF.

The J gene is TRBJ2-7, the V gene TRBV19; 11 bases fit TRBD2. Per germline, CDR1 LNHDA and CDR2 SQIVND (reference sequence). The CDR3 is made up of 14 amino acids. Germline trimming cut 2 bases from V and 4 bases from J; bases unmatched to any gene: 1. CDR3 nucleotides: TGTGCCAGTAGTATAACTAGCGGGAGTTACGAGCAGTACTTC. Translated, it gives CASSITSGSYEQYF.